This record looks at one T cell receptor beta chain sequence and its context. With 0 bases removed from V and 0 bases from J, the gap between germline ends came to 9 bases. The CDR3 has 15 residues. Per the germline V gene, CDR1 is GTSNPN and CDR2 is SVGIG (reference sequence). This specimen comes from a study of blood T cell repertoires in COVID-19. Study details: Sites across the United States, Italy and Spain contributed samples from acute and convalescent COVID-19. Nucleic acid was either cDNA or gDNA, and it came from T cells, B-cell-depleted T cells, or PBMCs.

Per the original methods: Counts of nucleated cells, estimated from reference gene primer amplification, were obtained. Clones were read by immunoSEQ multiplex PCR, and TCRdb kept only the in-frame ones, dropping some. The V and J calls and clone size were taken over from that table, and D and trimming were inferred from the DNA. The table includes 350,000 or so clones, 65% to 85% detected once. The chain joins TRBV30 to TRBJ1-3, with D possibly matching TRBD1 (5 bases). Input material: peripheral blood. The clonotype comes from a man younger than 45 with active or convalescent COVID-19. The CDR3 protein is CAWSVGAPSGNTIYF. CDR3 DNA: TGTGCCTGGAGTGTAGGGGCACCCTCTGGAAACACCATATATTTT.